The present entry profiles one T cell receptor (beta chain) with its context. Germline V CDR1 and CDR2: SGHNT, YYREEE (reference sequence). V gave up 4 bases and J gave up 10 bases; unmatched junction bases: 10. The CDR3 is 13 amino acids. This specimen comes from a study of blood T cell repertoires in COVID-19. Study summary: Whether acute or convalescent, the COVID-19 samples came from the United States, Italy and Spain. Sample material is recorded as cDNA or gDNA derived from T cells, B-cell-depleted T cells, or PBMCs.

Study processing details: Reference gene primers were amplified, and this amplification served to estimate nucleated cell counts. Repertoires were generated with immunoSEQ multiplex PCR, while TCRdb's copy carries only in-frame clones and drops some. V and J calls plus clone size are reproduced from that table; the DNA served to infer D and trimming. This table has more than 150,000 clones, more than 85% appearing once. The material sequenced was peripheral blood. The V and J genes are TRBV5-4 and TRBJ1-2; 7 positions agree with TRBD1. This receptor was obtained from a man aged 18 to 30 with acute or convalescent COVID-19. Here the CDR3 DNA reads TGTGCCAGCAGCCCGGGGACAGCCGTCGACTACACCTTC. Protein product: CASSPGTAVDYTF.